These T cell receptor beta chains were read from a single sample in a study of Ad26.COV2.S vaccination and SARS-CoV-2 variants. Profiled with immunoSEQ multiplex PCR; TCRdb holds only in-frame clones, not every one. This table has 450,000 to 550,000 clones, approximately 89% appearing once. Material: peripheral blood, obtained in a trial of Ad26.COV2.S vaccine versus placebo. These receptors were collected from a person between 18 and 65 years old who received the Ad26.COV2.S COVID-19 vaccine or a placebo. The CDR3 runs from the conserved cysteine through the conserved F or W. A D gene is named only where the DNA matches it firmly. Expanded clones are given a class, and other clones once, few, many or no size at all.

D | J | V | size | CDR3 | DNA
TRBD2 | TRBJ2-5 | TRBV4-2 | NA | CASSRSLLAGGQETQYF | TGTGCCAGCAGCCGATCTCTCCTAGCGGGGGGCCAAGAGACCCAGTACTTC
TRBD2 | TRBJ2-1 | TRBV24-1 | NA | CATSDPTSGRGSEQFF | TGTGCCACCAGTGATCCCACTAGCGGGAGGGGTTCCGAGCAGTTCTTC
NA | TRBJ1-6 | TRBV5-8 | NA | CASSSGPDPKINSPLHF | TGTGCCAGCAGTTCAGGACCGGATCCGAAAATTAATTCACCCCTCCACTTT
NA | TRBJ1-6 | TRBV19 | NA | CASSPRVGTYNSPLHF | TGTGCCAGTAGTCCTCGGGTAGGGACCTATAATTCACCCCTCCACTTT
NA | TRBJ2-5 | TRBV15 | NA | CATSESLPLRDWAETQYF | TGTGCCACCAGCGAGAGCCTCCCCCTTCGGGACTGGGCAGAGACCCAGTACTTC
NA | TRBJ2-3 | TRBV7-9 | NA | CASSSPDPSNTQYF | TGTGCCAGCAGCTCGCCTGACCCCAGCAATACGCAGTATTTT
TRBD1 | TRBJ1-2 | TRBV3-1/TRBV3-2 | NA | CASSRGTGGEMFGYTF | TGTGCCAGCAGCCGGGGGACAGGGGGCGAAATGTTTGGCTACACCTTC
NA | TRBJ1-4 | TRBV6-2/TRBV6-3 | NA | CASSYRPARMEKLFF | TGTGCCAGCAGTTACCGGCCGGCAAGAATGGAAAAACTGTTTTTT
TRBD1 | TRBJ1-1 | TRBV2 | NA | CASSLQGMNTEAFF | TGTGCCAGCAGTCTACAGGGGATGAACACTGAAGCTTTCTTT
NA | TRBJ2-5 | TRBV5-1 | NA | CASSFQGTETQYF | TGCGCCAGCAGCTTCCAGGGTACGGAGACCCAGTACTTC
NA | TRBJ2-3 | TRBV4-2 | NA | CASSQEWTRTGGGHADTQYF | TGTGCCAGCAGCCAAGAATGGACTAGAACAGGGGGGGGGCATGCAGATACGCAGTATTTT
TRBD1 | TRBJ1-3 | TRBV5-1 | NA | CASSPRQGLAGNTIYF | TGCGCCAGCAGCCCGAGACAGGGGTTAGCAGGAAACACCATATATTTT
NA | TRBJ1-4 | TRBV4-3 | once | CASSQDLTGREKLFF | TGCGCCAGCAGCCAAGATTTAACAGGGCGAGAAAAACTGTTTTTT
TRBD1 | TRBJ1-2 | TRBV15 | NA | CATSRNRGTNYGYTF | TGTGCCACCAGCAGAAACAGGGGGACGAACTATGGCTACACCTTC
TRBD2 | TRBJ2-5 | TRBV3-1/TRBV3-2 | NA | CASSLLRRGGETQYF | TGTGCCAGCAGCCTACTTCGGCGGGGGGGAGAGACCCAGTACTTC
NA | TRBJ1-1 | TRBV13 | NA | CASSLLLTGASQANTEAFF | TGTGCCAGCAGCTTACTTCTTACGGGGGCCTCGCAGGCGAACACTGAAGCTTTCTTT
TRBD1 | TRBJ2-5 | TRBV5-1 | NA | CASSLAGQGQTQYF | TGCGCCAGCAGCTTGGCGGGACAGGGGCAGACCCAGTACTTC
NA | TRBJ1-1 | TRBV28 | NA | CASSPNYRGAFF | TGTGCCAGCAGTCCCAACTATAGGGGCGCTTTCTTT
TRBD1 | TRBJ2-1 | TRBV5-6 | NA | CASSRTGVHEQFF | TGTGCCAGCAGCCGGACAGGTGTCCATGAGCAGTTCTTC
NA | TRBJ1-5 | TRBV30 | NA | CAWSEQVQPQHF | TGTGCCTGGAGTGAACAGGTACAGCCCCAGCATTTT
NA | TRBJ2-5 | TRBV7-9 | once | CASSLGRTYQETQYF | TGTGCCAGCAGCTTAGGTCGGACTTACCAAGAGACCCAGTACTTC
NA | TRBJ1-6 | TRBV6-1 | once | CASSDWADHNSPLHF | TGTGCCAGCAGTGATTGGGCAGACCATAATTCACCCCTCCACTTT
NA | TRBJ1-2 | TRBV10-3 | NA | CAISEGSYGYTF | TGTGCCATCAGTGAAGGGAGCTATGGCTACACCTTC
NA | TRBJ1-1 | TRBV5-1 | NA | CASSVKGGLEAFF | TGCGCCAGCAGCGTAAAGGGAGGTCTTGAAGCTTTCTTT
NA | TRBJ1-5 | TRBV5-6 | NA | CASSLGWSGSQPQHF | TGTGCCAGCAGCTTGGGTTGGTCCGGTAGCCAGCCCCAGCATTTT
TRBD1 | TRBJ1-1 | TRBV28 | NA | CASSPTGRLTEAFF | TGTGCCAGCAGTCCGACAGGGCGGCTCACTGAAGCTTTCTTT
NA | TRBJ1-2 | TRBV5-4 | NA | CASSLSGFYGYTF | TGTGCCAGCAGCTTAAGTGGGTTCTATGGCTACACCTTC